This note documents a single TCR beta chain sequence. These data come from a study of shared clonotypes between healthy human individuals. CDR1 KGHSH and CDR2 LQKENI come from the germline V gene. This CDR3 contains 12 residues. The V end was cut by 6 bases, the J end by 7 bases, with 12 bases between. The DNA input per sorted-subset replicate PCR was roughly 0.2 ug, corresponding to 30,000 or so T cell genomes. Data came from immunoSEQ multiplex PCR; TCRdb stores just in-frame clones and leaves some out. Among some 1 million clones, approximately 68% were seen once, and the ten largest hold 1.5%. The sequence was obtained from a man between 18 and 29 years old in good health. Specimen: memory CD4+ T cells sorted from blood. Subset in this sample: CD45RA-negative fraction. V and J are TRBV18 and TRBJ1-1; no definite D call. CDR3 coding DNA: TGTGCCAGCTCCCCTGGGAGTGGTGAAGCTTTCTTT. It specifies CASSPGSGEAFF.